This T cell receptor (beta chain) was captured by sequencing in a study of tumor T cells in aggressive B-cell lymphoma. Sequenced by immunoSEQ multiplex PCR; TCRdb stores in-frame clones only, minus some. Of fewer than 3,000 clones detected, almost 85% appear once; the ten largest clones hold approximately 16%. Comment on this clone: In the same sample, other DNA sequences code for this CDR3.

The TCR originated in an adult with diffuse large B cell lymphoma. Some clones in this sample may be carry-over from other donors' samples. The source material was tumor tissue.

The CDR3 nucleotides read TGTGCCAGCAGCTTATCCCCGGCAAGTCCCCGGGCGGGAGATACGCAGTATTTT. It translates to CASSLSPASPRAGDTQYF. The chain combines TRBV7-6 with TRBJ2-3; D might be TRBD2 (5 bases). Germline V gene data show CDR1 as SGHVS and CDR2 as FNYEAQ. This CDR3 is built from 18 residues. Trimming shortened V by 2 bases and J by 5 bases, and 23 bases separated the two germline ends.